This TCR beta chain was recorded in a study of OX40 agonist ivuxolimab in advanced cancers. Study-wide results and limits: At 0.1 to 3.0 mg/kg and by week 6, CD4+ and CD8+ T cells in the blood had expanded clonally. Normalized T-cell clonal expansion was also low in a subset of nonresponders.

Per the germline V gene, CDR1 is SGHVS and CDR2 is FNYEAQ. The CDR3 has 13 residues. The V end was cut by 3 bases, the J end by 3 bases, with 9 bases between. Note on this clone: Its matching antigen is unknown.

TCRdb keeps only in-frame clones here, not all; method: immunoSEQ multiplex PCR. The sample carries some 120,000 clones, about 90% recorded once. This rearrangement joins TRBV7-6 to TRBJ2-7, with a possible D match to TRBD1 (5 bases). This clonotype was sampled from an adult with an advanced solid tumor such as melanoma, head and neck, liver or kidney cancer. The source material was CD4+ or CD8+ T cells sorted from blood, sampled in a trial of the OX40 agonist ivuxolimab. The CDR3 bases are TGTGCCAGCAGCTTGACAGACCGCTACGAGCAGTACTTC. Translation gives CASSLTDRYEQYF.